Below, 15 T cell receptor beta chains from the same sample are listed, as sequenced in a study of blood T cell repertoires in COVID-19. Repertoires were generated with immunoSEQ multiplex PCR, while TCRdb's copy carries only in-frame clones and drops some. The table has around 290,000 clones, roughly 86% seen once. Sequenced: PBMCs or T cells enriched from blood (not recorded which). These receptors were taken from a young woman who had recovered from COVID-19.

The CDR3 here is CASSPRQSSTDTQYF. CDR3 in DNA: TGTGCCAGCTCACCCCGACAGTCTAGCACAGATACGCAGTATTTT. The chain combines TRBV18 with TRBJ2-3, with D maybe TRBD1 (5 bases). The CDR3 is 15 residues long. V lost 3 bases and J 0 bases, leaving 10 bases between the germline ends. Germline values: CDR1 KGHSH, CDR2 LQKENI.

V and J are TRBV6-4 and TRBJ2-3; a possible D gene is TRBD2 (7 bases). Trimming pared 0 bases from V and 4 bases from J, leaving 14 bases between. Germline CDR1 and CDR2: MRHNA and SNTAGT. This CDR3 spans 16 amino acids. The CDR3 loop is CASSDSPGGDSDTQYF. CDR3 nucleotide sequence: TGTGCCAGCAGTGACTCACCGGGGGGCGATTCAGATACGCAGTATTTT.

This clone was detected only a few times. The rearrangement uses TRBV19 and TRBJ1-5; 11 positions agree with TRBD1. The germline V gene encodes CDR1 LNHDA and CDR2 SQIVND (reference sequence). J was trimmed by 5 bases and V by 6 bases; bases with no gene match: 6. The CDR3 is 15 residues long. Written as DNA, the CDR3 is TGTGCCAGTAGGAGGACAGGGGGCAGGGATCAGCCCCAGCATTTT. It encodes CASRRTGGRDQPQHF.

The gene calls are TRBV9 and TRBJ2-7; TRBD2 aligns across 10 bases. The CDR3 extends over 18 amino acids. The junction had 15 bases not matched to a gene; V was cut back by 0 bases and J by 6 bases. Germline V gene data show CDR1 as SGDLS and CDR2 as YYNGEE. The CDR3 DNA reads as TGTGCCAGCAGCGTAGTGGGGCTAGCGGGAGTGAGGATCGGCGAGCAGTACTTC. It encodes CASSVVGLAGVRIGEQYF.

The CDR3 loop is CASGLAHSGGIGRPVRSPLHF. The CDR3 DNA follows: TGTGCTAGTGGTTTGGCCCACTCAGGGGGCATTGGTCGCCCGGTACGTTCACCCCTCCACTTT. The chain couples TRBV12-5 to TRBJ1-6; TRBD1 matches 8 bases. With V trimmed by 1 base and J by 9 bases, 23 bases remained unmatched. CDR1 is LGHNT, CDR2 FRNRAP, per germline. The CDR3 loop spans 21 amino acids.

This chain uses TRBV5-1 with TRBJ2-1; possible D gene TRBD2, 5 bases. With 4 bases removed from V and 10 bases from J, the gap between germline ends came to 12 bases. The CDR3 sequence is 12 residues long. Germline values: CDR1 SGHRS, CDR2 YFSETQ. The CDR3 loop reads CASSGGPQEQFF. In DNA, the CDR3 is TGCGCCAGCAGCGGAGGACCACAGGAGCAGTTCTTC.

J is TRBJ2-1 and V is TRBV18; 10 positions agree with TRBD2. CDR1 is KGHSH and CDR2 is LQKENI in the germline V gene. The J segment lost 1 base and the V segment lost 3 bases, leaving 6 bases of the junction unmatched. The CDR3 runs to 17 residues. The CDR3 sequence is CASSPEEREGSYNEQFF. The CDR3 DNA follows: TGTGCCAGCTCACCCGAGGAGCGGGAGGGATCCTACAATGAGCAGTTCTTC.

V and J are TRBV15 and TRBJ1-2, with TRBD1 matching 7 bases. Trimming cost V 9 bases and J 3 bases; bases outside gene matches: 7. Per the germline V gene, CDR1 is LNHNV and CDR2 is YYDKDF (reference sequence). The CDR3 loop spans 13 amino acids. The DNA for the CDR3 is TGTGCCACTTCCGACAGGGTGGACTATGGCTACACCTTC. This translates into CATSDRVDYGYTF.

V and J are TRBV11-3 and TRBJ2-3, with TRBD2 identical over 8 bases. CDR1 and CDR2 from the germline V gene are SGHNT and YENEEA. The trim removed 1 base at V and 4 bases at J, leaving 10 bases unmatched. The CDR3 is 17 amino acids. The CDR3 region has the DNA TGTGCCAGCAGCTTAGGGGTAGGGACTAGTGCGGCAGATACGCAGTATTTT. This translates into CASSLGVGTSAADTQYF. The variable domain in full, with the rest retrieved from reference TRBV11-3 and TRBJ2-3, is EAGVVQSPRYKIIEKKQPVAFWCNPISGHNTLYWYLQNLGQGPELLIRYENEEAVDDSQLPKDRFSAERLKGVDSTLKIQPAELGDSAVYLCASSLGVGTSAADTQYFGPGTRLTVL.

The rearrangement links TRBV27 to TRBJ2-7; 8 nucleotides align to TRBD1. From germline, CDR1 is MNHEY and CDR2 SMNVEV (reference sequence). V shed 3 bases, J shed 3 bases, and the junction held 7 bases outside the gene matches. The CDR3 sequence is 15 residues long. The CDR3 region is CASSLSGQGHYEQYF. CDR3 nucleotides: TGTGCCAGCAGTTTGAGCGGACAGGGTCACTACGAGCAGTACTTC.

About this clone: Within the sample, other DNA sequences also encode this same CDR3. The J gene is TRBJ1-1, the V gene TRBV27; possibly TRBD1 for D (5 bases). Deletions cut 3 bases from V and 0 bases from J, with 8 bases between. Germline lookup yields CDR1 MNHEY and CDR2 SMNVEV (reference sequence). This CDR3 is built from 14 residues. The DNA of the CDR3 is TGTGCCAGCAGTTTGCAGGGATTGAACACTGAAGCTTTCTTT. Encoded protein: CASSLQGLNTEAFF.

The J gene is TRBJ2-7, the V gene TRBV24-1; D is possibly TRBD1 (6 bases). The CDR3 sequence is 14 residues long. CDR1 is KGHDR, CDR2 SFDVKD, per germline. V lost 4 bases, J lost 5 bases, and 14 bases lay in between. CDR3 DNA: TGTGCCACCAGTGAAACGGACAGATTTCACGAGCAGTACTTC. The encoded protein is CATSETDRFHEQYF.

This chain uses TRBV7-8 with TRBJ2-7, with 8 bases fitting TRBD1. V lost 5 bases and J lost 5; bases outside the gene matches: 8. Germline loops: CDR1 SGHVS, CDR2 FQNEAQ. The length of the CDR3 is 14 residues. CDR3 bases: TGTGCCAGCAGCGAAGAACCGGGACAGGACGAGCAGTACTTC. It encodes CASSEEPGQDEQYF.

The V and J genes are TRBV5-1 and TRBJ2-7; 9 positions match TRBD1. Trimming took 8 bases from V and 4 from J; bases not matched to a gene: 10. Germline V gene sequence: CDR1 SGHRS, CDR2 YFSETQ. This CDR3 contains 14 residues. CDR3 in amino acids: CASGLGTGRYEQYF. CDR3 bases: TGCGCCAGTGGGTTAGGGACAGGGCGTTACGAGCAGTACTTC.

This clone has only one observation. The rearrangement links TRBV28 to TRBJ2-5; the match to TRBD1 covers 8 bases. The CDR3 covers 13 residues. J was trimmed by 3 bases and V by 11 bases; bases with no gene match: 8. CDR1 and CDR2 (germline): MDHEN, SYDVKM. The CDR3: CAGLTTGEETQYF. The CDR3 region has the DNA TGTGCCGGGTTAACGACAGGGGAAGAGACCCAGTACTTC.